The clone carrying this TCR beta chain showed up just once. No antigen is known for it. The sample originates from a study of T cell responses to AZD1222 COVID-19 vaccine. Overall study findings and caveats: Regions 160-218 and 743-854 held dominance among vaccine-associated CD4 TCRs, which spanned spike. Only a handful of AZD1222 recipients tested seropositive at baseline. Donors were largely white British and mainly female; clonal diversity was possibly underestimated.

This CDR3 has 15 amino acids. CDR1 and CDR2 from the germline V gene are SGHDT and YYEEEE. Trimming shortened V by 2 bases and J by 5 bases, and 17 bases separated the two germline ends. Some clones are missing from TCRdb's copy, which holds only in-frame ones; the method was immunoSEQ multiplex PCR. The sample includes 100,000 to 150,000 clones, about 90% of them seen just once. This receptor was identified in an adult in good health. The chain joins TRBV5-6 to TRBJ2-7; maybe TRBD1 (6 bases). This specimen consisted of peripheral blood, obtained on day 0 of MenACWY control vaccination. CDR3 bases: TGTGCCAGCAGCTTTTTAACAGGGAGTTTGAACGAGCAGTACTTC. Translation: CASSFLTGSLNEQYF.